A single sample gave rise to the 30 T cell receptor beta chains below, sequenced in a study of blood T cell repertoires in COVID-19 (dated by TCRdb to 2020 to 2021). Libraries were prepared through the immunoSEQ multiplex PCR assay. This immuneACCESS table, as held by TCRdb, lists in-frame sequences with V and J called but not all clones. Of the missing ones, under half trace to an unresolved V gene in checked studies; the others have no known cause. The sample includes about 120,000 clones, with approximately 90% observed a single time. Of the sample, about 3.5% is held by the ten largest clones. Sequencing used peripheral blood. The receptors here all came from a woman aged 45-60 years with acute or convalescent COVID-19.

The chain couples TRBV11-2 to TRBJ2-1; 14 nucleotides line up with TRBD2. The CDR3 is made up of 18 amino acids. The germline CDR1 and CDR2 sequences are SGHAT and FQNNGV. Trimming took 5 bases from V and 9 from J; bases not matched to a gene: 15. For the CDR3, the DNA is TGTGCCAGCAGCCCGTCCTTGACTAGCGGGAGGGCCGGGCGTGAGCAGTTCTTC. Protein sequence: CASSPSLTSGRAGREQFF.

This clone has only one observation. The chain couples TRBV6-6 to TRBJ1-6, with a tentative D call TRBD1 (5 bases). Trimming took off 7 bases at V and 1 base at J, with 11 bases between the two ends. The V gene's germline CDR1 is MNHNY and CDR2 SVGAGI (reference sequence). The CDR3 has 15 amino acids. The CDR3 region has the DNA TGTGCCAGCACGCCAGGGAGGTCCTATAATTCACCCCTCCACTTT. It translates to CASTPGRSYNSPLHF.

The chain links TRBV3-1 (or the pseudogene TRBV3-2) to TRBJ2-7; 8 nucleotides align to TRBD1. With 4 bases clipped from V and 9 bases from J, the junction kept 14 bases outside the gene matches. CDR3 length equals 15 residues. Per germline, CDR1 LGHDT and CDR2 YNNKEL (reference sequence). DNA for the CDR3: TGTGCCAGCAGCCGAGGACAGGGCCAAGTTGGCGGGCAGTACTTC. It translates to CASSRGQGQVGGQYF.

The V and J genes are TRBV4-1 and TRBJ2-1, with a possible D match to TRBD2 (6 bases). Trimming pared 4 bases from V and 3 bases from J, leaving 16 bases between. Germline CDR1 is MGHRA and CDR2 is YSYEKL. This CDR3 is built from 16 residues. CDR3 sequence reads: CASSLAAVRLYNEQFF. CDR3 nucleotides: TGCGCCAGCAGCCTAGCGGCCGTCCGGCTCTACAATGAGCAGTTCTTC.

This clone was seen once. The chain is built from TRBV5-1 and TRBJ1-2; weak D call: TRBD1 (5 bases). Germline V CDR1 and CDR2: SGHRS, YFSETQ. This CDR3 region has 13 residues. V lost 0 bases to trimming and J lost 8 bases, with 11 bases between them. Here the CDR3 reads CASSLGQGGGYTF. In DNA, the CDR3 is TGCGCCAGCAGCTTGGGGCAGGGTGGAGGCTACACCTTC.

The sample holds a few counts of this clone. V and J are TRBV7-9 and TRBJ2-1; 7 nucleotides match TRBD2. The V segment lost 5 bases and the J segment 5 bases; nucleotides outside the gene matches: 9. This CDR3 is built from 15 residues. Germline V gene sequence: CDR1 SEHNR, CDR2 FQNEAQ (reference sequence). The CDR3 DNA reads TGTGCCAGCAGCCGCAGGTCTAGCGGAGACAATGAGCAGTTCTTC. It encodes CASSRRSSGDNEQFF.

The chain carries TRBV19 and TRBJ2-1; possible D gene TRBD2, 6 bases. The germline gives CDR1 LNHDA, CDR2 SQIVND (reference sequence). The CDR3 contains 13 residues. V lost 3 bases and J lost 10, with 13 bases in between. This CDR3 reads CASSIGGTGEQFF. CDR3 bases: TGTGCCAGTAGTATTGGGGGGACTGGAGAGCAGTTCTTC.

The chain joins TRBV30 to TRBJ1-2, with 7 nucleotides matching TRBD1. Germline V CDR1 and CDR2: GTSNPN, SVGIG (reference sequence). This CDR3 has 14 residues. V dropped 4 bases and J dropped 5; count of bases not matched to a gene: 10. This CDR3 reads CAWTRTGLFYGYTF. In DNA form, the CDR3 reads TGTGCCTGGACGAGGACAGGCCTTTTTTATGGCTACACCTTC. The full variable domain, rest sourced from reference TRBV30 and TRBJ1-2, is SQTIHQWPATLVQPVGSPLSLECTVEGTSNPNLYWYRQAAGRGLQLLFYSVGIGQISSEVPQNLSASRPQDRQFILSSKKLLLSDSGFYLCAWTRTGLFYGYTFGSGTRLTVV.

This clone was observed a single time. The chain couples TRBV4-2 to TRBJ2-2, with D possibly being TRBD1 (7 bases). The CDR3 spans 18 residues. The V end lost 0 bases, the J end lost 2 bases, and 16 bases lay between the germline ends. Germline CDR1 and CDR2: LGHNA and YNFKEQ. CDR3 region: CASSQDSGGGTNTGELFF. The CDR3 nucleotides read TGTGCCAGCAGCCAAGATTCAGGAGGGGGCACTAACACCGGGGAGCTGTTTTTT.

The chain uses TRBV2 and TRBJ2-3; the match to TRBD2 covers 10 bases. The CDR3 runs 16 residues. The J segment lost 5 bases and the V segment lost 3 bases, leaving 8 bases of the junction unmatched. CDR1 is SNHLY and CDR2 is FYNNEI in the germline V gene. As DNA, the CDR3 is TGTGCCAGCAGTGACGGAGGGGGACTAGCGTTAGATACGCAGTATTTT. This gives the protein CASSDGGGLALDTQYF.

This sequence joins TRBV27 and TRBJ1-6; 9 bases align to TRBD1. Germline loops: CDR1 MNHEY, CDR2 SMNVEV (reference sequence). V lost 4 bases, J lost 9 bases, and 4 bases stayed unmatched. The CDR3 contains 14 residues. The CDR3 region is CASSSDRGASPLHF. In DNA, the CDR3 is TGTGCCAGCAGTTCTGACAGGGGGGCTTCACCCCTCCACTTT.

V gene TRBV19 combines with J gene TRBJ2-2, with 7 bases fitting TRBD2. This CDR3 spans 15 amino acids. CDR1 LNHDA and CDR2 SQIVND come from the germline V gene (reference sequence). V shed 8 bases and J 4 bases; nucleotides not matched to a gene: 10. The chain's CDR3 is CASGSGREVTGELFF. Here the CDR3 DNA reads TGTGCCAGTGGCTCGGGGAGGGAGGTCACCGGGGAGCTGTTTTTT.

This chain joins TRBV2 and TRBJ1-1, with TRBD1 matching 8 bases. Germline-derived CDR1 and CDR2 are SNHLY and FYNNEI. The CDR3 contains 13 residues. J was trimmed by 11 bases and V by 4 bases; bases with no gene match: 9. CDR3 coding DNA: TGTGCCAGCAGTGCCTTGGGACAGGAAAACGCTTTCTTT. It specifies CASSALGQENAFF.

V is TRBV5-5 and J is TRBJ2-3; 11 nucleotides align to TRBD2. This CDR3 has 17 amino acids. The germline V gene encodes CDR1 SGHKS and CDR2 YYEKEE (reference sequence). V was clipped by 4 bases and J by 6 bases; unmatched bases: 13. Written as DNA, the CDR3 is TGTGCCAGCAGCGAAGGACTAGCGGGTCCCCAGGGGGATACGCAGTATTTT. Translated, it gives CASSEGLAGPQGDTQYF.

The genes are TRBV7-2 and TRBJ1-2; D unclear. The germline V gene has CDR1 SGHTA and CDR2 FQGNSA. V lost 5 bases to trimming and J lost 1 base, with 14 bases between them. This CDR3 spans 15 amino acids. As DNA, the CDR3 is TGTGCCAGCAGCCAGTTCAGCGGATATAACTATGGCTACACCTTC. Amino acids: CASSQFSGYNYGYTF.

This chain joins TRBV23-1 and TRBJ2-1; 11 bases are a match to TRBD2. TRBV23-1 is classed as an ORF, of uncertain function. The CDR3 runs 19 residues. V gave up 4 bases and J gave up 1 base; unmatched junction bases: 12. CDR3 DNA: TGCGCCAGCAGTCGGCGACTAGCGGGAAATGGGGTATCCTACAATGAGCAGTTCTTC. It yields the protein CASSRRLAGNGVSYNEQFF.

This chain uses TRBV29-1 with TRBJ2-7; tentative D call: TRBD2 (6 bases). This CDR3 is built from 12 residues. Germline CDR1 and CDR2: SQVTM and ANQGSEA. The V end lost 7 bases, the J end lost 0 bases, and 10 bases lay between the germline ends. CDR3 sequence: CSAARDSYEQYF. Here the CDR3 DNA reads TGCAGCGCTGCGCGGGACTCCTACGAGCAGTACTTC.

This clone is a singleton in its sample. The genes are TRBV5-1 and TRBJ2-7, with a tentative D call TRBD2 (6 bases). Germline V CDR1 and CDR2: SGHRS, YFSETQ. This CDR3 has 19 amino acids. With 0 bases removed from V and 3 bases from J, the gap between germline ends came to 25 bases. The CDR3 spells CASSLATKFRGRNNYEQYF. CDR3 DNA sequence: TGCGCCAGCAGCTTGGCCACGAAATTCCGGGGGAGGAACAACTACGAGCAGTACTTC.

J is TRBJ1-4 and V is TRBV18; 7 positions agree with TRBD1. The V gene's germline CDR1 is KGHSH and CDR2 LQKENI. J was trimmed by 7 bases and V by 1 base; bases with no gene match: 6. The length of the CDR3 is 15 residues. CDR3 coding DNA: TGTGCCAGCTCACCACTAGCGGACAGGCGTGAAAAACTGTTTTTT. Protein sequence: CASSPLADRREKLFF.

The CDR3 DNA reads as TGTGCCTGGAGGTCGGTGACAGATAATTCACCCCTCCACTTT. Its protein is CAWRSVTDNSPLHF. The chain joins TRBV30 to TRBJ1-6; possible D gene TRBD1, 5 bases. The V end was cut by 3 bases, the J end by 5 bases, with 11 bases between. Germline lookup yields CDR1 GTSNPN and CDR2 SVGIG (reference sequence). This CDR3 is 14 amino acids long.

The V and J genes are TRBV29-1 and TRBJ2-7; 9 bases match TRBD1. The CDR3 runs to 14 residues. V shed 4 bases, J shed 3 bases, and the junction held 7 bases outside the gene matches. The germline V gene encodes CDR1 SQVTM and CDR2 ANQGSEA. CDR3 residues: CSVASGTGIYEQYF. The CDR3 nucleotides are TGCAGCGTTGCCTCCGGGACAGGGATCTACGAGCAGTACTTC.

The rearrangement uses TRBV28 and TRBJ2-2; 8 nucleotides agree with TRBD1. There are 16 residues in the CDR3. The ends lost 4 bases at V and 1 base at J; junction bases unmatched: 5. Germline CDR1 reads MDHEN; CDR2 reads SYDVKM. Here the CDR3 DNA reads TGTGCCAGCAGTTCTACCGGGACAGGGAACACCGGGGAGCTGTTTTTT. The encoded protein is CASSSTGTGNTGELFF.

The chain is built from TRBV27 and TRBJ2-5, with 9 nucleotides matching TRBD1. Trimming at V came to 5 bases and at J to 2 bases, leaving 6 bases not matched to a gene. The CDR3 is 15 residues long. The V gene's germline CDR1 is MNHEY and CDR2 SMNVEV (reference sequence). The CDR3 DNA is TGTGCCAGCAGTCGAGACAGGGGGTTACAAGAGACCCAGTACTTC. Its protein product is CASSRDRGLQETQYF.

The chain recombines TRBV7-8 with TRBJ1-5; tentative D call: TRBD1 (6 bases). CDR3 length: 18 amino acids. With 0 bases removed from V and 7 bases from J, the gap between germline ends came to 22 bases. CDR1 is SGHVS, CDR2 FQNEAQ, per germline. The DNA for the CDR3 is TGTGCCAGCAGCTTAGCTAATTTTTTTCAGGGGTCGGGACAGCCCCAGCATTTT. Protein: CASSLANFFQGSGQPQHF.

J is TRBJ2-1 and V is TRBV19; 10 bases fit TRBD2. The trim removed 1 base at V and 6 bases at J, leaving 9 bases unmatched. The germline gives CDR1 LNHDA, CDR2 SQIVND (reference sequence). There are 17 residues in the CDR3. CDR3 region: CASSIGLLAGVSNEQFF. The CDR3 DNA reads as TGTGCCAGTAGTATAGGACTGCTAGCGGGAGTGAGCAATGAGCAGTTCTTC.

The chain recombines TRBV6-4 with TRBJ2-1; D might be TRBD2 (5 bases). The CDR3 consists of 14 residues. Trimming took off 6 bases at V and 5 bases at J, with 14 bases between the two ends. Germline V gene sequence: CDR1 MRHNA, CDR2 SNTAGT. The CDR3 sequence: CASRPEGPDNEQFF. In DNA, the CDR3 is TGTGCCAGCAGGCCCGAGGGCCCGGACAATGAGCAGTTCTTC.

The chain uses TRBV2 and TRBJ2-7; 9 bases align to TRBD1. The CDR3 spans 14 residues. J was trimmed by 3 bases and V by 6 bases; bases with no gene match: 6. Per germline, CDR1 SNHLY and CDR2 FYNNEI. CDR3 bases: TGTGCCAGCAGGGCTACAGGGGGCGGCTACGAGCAGTACTTC. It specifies CASRATGGGYEQYF.

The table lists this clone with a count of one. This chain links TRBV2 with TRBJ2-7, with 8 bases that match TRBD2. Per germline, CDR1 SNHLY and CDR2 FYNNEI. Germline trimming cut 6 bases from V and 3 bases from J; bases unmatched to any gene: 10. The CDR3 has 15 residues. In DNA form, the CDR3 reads TGTGCCAGCAGGCCGGGACTAGGGATAGACTACGAGCAGTACTTC. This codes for CASRPGLGIDYEQYF.

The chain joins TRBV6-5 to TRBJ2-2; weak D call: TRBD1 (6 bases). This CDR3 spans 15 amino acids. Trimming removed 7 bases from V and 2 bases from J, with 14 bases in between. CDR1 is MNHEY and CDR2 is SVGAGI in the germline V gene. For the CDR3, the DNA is TGTGCCAGCACCAGGAAGGGACATAACACCGGGGAGCTGTTTTTT. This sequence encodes CASTRKGHNTGELFF.

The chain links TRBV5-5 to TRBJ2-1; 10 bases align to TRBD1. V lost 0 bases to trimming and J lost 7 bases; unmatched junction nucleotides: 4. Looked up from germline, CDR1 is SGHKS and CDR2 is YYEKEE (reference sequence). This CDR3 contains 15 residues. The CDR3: CASSLVGTGENEQFF. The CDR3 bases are TGTGCCAGCAGCTTGGTGGGGACAGGGGAAAATGAGCAGTTCTTC.